These 19 T cell receptor beta chains share one sample of origin, sequenced in a study of T cell repertoires in cytomegalovirus infection. TCRdb re-called the reads with MiXCR, one entry per CDR3 protein. This table has about 890,000 distinct CDR3 sequences, 30% to 40% appearing once. Their antigens are not known. Source: cultured CD8+ T cells from PBMCs, taken from culture after CMV antigen stimulation. The receptors here all came from a human donor in good health (CMV status not recorded). Some clones in this sample may be carry-over from other donors' samples.

The rearrangement uses TRBV20-1 and TRBJ1-5; 7 positions agree with TRBD1. This CDR3 contains 14 residues. Germline V CDR1 and CDR2: DFQATT, SNEGSKA (reference sequence). The V gene end was trimmed by 4 bases and the J gene end by 3 bases; junction bases not matched to a gene: 6. CDR3 in DNA: TGCAGTGCTACCTATGGGACAGTCAATCAGCCCCAGCATTTT. It yields the protein CSATYGTVNQPQHF.

There are a few counts of this clonotype. The rearrangement uses TRBV5-4 and TRBJ1-1; D unresolved. The V end lost 0 bases, the J end lost 3 bases, and 6 bases lay between the germline ends. The CDR3 runs to 13 residues. The germline gives CDR1 SGHNT, CDR2 YYREEE (reference sequence). The CDR3 DNA is TGTGCCAGCAGCTTGGATGATTACACTGAAGCTTTCTTT. Residues: CASSLDDYTEAFF.

This sequence joins TRBV10-3 and TRBJ2-3, with a possible D match to TRBD1 (5 bases). V shed 2 bases and J shed 2 bases, with 8 bases lying between them. CDR3 size: 14 residues. Germline loops: CDR1 ENHRY, CDR2 SYGVKD. CDR3 region: CAISEPDNTDTQYF. The CDR3 DNA follows: TGTGCCATCAGTGAGCCGGACAACACAGATACGCAGTATTTT.

The rearrangement links TRBV9 to TRBJ2-5, with 11 bases that match TRBD1. The V and J ends lost 4 bases and 1 base, in that order; junction bases with no gene match: 6. Germline V gene data show CDR1 as SGDLS and CDR2 as YYNGEE. The CDR3 loop spans 16 amino acids. This CDR3 reads CASSQGTGGLQETQYF. In DNA form, the CDR3 reads TGTGCCAGCAGCCAGGGGACAGGGGGACTCCAAGAGACCCAGTACTTC.

The chain combines TRBV9 with TRBJ2-5; D possibly uses TRBD1 or TRBD2 (6 bases each). Germline V lookup: CDR1 SGDLS, CDR2 YYNGEE. V was shortened by 4 bases and J by 1 base, with 26 bases between the two germline ends. This CDR3 spans 19 amino acids. Here the CDR3 reads CASSTPRLVGGRSQETQYF. CDR3 coding DNA: TGTGCCAGCAGCACTCCACGACTAGTGGGGGGCCGTTCCCAAGAGACCCAGTACTTC. Drawing the rest from reference TRBV9 and TRBJ2-5, the complete variable domain is DSGVTQTPKHLITATGQRVTLRCSPRSGDLSVYWYQQSLDQGLQFLIQYYNGEERAKGNILERFSAQQFPDLHSELNLSSLELGDSALYFCASSTPRLVGGRSQETQYFGPGTRLLVL.

The rearrangement uses TRBV29-1 and TRBJ2-3; the match to TRBD1 covers 7 bases. Germline CDR1 SQVTM, CDR2 ANQGSEA. The CDR3 is 17 residues long. Unmatched junction bases numbered 9, after V lost 0 bases and J lost 0 bases. This CDR3 reads CSVEDTDRRTSTDTQYF. The CDR3 nucleotides are TGCAGCGTTGAAGATACGGACAGGCGAACTAGCACAGATACGCAGTATTTT.

This clonotype was picked up many times. The rearrangement uses TRBV6-2 or TRBV6-3 and TRBJ2-2, with D perhaps matching TRBD2 (5 bases). The CDR3 has 15 amino acids. Trimming left V 3 bases short and J 3 bases short, with 11 bases between. Looked up from germline, CDR1 is MNHEY and CDR2 is SVGEGT. CDR3 nucleotides: TGTGCCAGCAGTTATCGGGGTTTCGACACCGGGGAGCTGTTTTTT. Encoded protein: CASSYRGFDTGELFF.

This clonotype occurred a few times. The chain recombines TRBV10-3 with TRBJ1-1; TRBD1 aligns across 8 bases. Germline V gives CDR1 ENHRY, CDR2 SYGVKD. This CDR3 contains 18 residues. The trim removed 3 bases at V and 0 bases at J, leaving 12 bases unmatched. The CDR3 loop is CAISELGWDRTMNTEAFF. As DNA, the CDR3 is TGTGCCATCAGTGAACTAGGGTGGGACAGGACTATGAACACTGAAGCTTTCTTT.

In its sample, this clonotype was seen a few times. The chain links TRBV7-9 to TRBJ2-3; 10 bases agree with TRBD2. V was clipped by 5 bases and J by 3 bases; unmatched bases: 8. Germline V gene lookup returns CDR1 SEHNR and CDR2 FQNEAQ (reference sequence). The CDR3 runs 16 residues. The CDR3 DNA is TGTGCCAGCAGCCCCAGAGCGGGGGGGCATACAGATACGCAGTATTTT. Encoded protein: CASSPRAGGHTDTQYF.

V gene TRBV7-9 combines with J gene TRBJ1-2; D is unclear. Germline V gives CDR1 SEHNR, CDR2 FQNEAQ (reference sequence). V lost 2 bases and J lost 8, with 18 bases in between. This CDR3 is 15 amino acids long. The CDR3 spells CASSLNFGRHEGYTF. The CDR3 region has the DNA TGTGCCAGCAGCTTAAACTTCGGCAGGCACGAGGGCTACACCTTC.

This clonotype was counted at least ten times. The chain carries TRBV7-2 and TRBJ1-2, with D possibly TRBD1 on 5 matching bases. The CDR3 sequence is 17 residues long. Germline assignment: CDR1 SGHTA and CDR2 FQGNSA. V was pared by 2 bases and J by 6 bases, with 22 bases between. CDR3 amino acids: CASSLWDGHLLIDGYTF. The CDR3 DNA is TGTGCCAGCAGCTTATGGGACGGACATCTATTGATTGATGGCTACACCTTC.

This clonotype was seen at least ten times. The rearrangement links TRBV11-1 to TRBJ1-6, with D perhaps TRBD1 (5 bases). The germline gives CDR1 SGHAT, CDR2 FQDESV (reference sequence). The CDR3 totals 18 residues. V dropped 2 bases and J dropped 9 bases, with 23 bases sitting between them. CDR3 protein: CASSLRAGGPTDRSPLHF. CDR3 DNA sequence: TGTGCCAGCAGCTTAAGAGCGGGGGGACCAACGGATCGTTCACCCCTCCACTTT. Combining the CDR3 with reference TRBV11-1 and TRBJ1-6 gives the whole variable domain EAEVAQSPRYKITEKSQAVAFWCDPISGHATLYWYRQILGQGPELLVQFQDESVVDDSQLPKDRFSAERLKGVDSTLKIQPAELGDSAMYLCASSLRAGGPTDRSPLHFGNGTRLTVT.

The rearrangement joins TRBV6-2 or TRBV6-3 to TRBJ1-1; D is unclear. CDR1 and CDR2 from the germline V gene are MNHEY and SVGEGT. With 7 bases removed from V and 5 bases from J, the gap between germline ends came to 8 bases. CDR3 size: 11 residues. The CDR3 nucleotides are TGTGCCAGCAATTGGGGTACTGAAGCTTTCTTT. The encoded protein is CASNWGTEAFF.

The rearrangement joins TRBV28 to TRBJ1-2, with D uncertain. The germline V and J ends were trimmed by 2 bases and 2 bases, with 9 bases remaining between them. The CDR3 length is 14 residues. CDR1 is MDHEN, CDR2 SYDVKM, per germline. This chain's CDR3 is CASSLTRLNYGYTF. The CDR3 DNA sequence: TGTGCCAGCAGTTTAACCCGGCTAAACTATGGCTACACCTTC.

A few counts support this clonotype. This chain connects TRBV7-8 to TRBJ2-7, with 12 bases aligning to TRBD2. In germline, CDR1 is SGHVS, CDR2 FQNEAQ. The CDR3 has 15 amino acids. J lost 7 bases, V lost 5 bases, and 9 bases had no gene match. The CDR3 loop is CASSHASGGAREQYF. Here the CDR3 DNA reads TGTGCCAGCAGCCACGCTAGCGGGGGGGCCCGGGAGCAGTACTTC.

This clonotype turned up a few times. The chain is built from TRBV5-4 and TRBJ2-1, with D tentatively TRBD1 (6 bases). Germline-derived CDR1 and CDR2 are SGHNT and YYREEE (reference sequence). V shed 5 bases and J shed 7 bases, with 10 bases lying between them. There are 12 residues in the CDR3. The CDR3 bases are TGTGCCAGCAGGGCAGGGGCTAATGAGCAGTTCTTC. This gives the protein CASRAGANEQFF. The full variable domain, with the rest looked up from reference TRBV5-4 and TRBJ2-1, is ETGVTQSPTHLIKTRGQQVTLRCSSQSGHNTVSWYQQALGQGPQFIFQYYREEENGRGNFPPRFSGLQFPNYSSELNVNALELDDSALYLCASRAGANEQFFGPGTRLTVL.

In this sample, this clonotype turned up many times. Mismatch with germline at one junction end may stem from a read error. The chain has TRBV20-1 and TRBJ2-1, with a tentative D call TRBD1 (5 bases). Germline values: CDR1 DFQATT, CDR2 SNEGSKA (reference sequence). The length of the CDR3 is 12 residues. The CDR3 sequence is CSAVRQGNLEPF. CDR3 DNA: TGCAGTGCGGTACGCCAGGGAAACTTAGAACCCTTC.

This clonotype was seen only a few times. The V and J genes are TRBV9 and TRBJ2-5; possibly TRBD2 for D (6 bases). The germline V and J ends were trimmed by 0 bases and 3 bases, with 9 bases remaining between them. The CDR3 totals 14 residues. Per the germline V gene, CDR1 is SGDLS and CDR2 is YYNGEE. DNA for the CDR3: TGTGCCAGCAGCGTAGACGTAGCGGAAGAGACCCAGTACTTC. Protein sequence: CASSVDVAEETQYF.

The chain couples TRBV6-9 to TRBJ2-5; D unclear. Between the trimmed V and J ends, which lost 3 bases and 1 base, there was a span of 12 bases. CDR3 length: 15 residues. CDR1 and CDR2 (germline): MNHGY, SVAAGI. For the CDR3, the DNA is TGTGCCAGCAGTTACGGGTGGGGAAGCCAAGAGACCCAGTACTTC. The encoded protein is CASSYGWGSQETQYF.